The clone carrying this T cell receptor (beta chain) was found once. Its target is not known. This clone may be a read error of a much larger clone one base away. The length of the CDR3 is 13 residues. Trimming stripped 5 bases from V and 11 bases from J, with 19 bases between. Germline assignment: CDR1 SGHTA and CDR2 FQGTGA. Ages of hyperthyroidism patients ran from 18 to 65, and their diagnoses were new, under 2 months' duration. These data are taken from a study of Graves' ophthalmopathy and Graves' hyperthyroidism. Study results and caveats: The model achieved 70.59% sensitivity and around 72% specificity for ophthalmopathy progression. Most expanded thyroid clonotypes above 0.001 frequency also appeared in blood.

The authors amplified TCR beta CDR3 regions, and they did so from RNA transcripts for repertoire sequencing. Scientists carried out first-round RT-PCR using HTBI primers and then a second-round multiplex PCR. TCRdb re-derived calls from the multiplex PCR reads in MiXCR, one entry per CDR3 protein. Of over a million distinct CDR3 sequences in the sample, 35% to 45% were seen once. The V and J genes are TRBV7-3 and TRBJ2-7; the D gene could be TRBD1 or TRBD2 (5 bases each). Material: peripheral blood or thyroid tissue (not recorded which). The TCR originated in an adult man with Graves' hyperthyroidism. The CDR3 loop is CASSGAKRGREYF. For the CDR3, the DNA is TGTGCCAGCAGCGGGGCAAAACGGGGAAGGGAGTACTTC.